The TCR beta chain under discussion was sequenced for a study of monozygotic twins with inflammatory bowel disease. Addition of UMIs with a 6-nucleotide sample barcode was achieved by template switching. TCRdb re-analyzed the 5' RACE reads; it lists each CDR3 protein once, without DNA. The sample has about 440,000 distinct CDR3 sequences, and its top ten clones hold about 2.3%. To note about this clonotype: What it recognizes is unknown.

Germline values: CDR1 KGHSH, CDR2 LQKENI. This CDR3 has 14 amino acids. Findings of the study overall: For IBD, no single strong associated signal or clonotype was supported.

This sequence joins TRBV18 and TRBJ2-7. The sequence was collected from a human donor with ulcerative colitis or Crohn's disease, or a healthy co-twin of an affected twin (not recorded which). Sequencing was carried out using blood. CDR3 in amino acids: CASSPGDFSYEQYF.